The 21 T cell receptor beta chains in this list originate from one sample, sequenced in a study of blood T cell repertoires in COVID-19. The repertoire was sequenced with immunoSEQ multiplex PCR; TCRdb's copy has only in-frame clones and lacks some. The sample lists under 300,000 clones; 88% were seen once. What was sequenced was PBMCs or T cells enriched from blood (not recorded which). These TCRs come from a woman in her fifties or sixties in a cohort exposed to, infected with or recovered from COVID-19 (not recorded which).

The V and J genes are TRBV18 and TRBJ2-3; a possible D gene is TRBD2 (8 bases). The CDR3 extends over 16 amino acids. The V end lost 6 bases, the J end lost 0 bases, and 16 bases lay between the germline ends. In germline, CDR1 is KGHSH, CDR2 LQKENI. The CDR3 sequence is CASSRVAGQSTDTQYF. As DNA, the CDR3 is TGTGCCAGCTCTCGAGTAGCGGGACAGAGCACAGATACGCAGTATTTT.

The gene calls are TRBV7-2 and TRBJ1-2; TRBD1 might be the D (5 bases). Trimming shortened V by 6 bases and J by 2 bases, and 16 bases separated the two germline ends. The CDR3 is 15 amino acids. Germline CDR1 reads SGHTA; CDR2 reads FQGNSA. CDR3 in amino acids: CASSPYRSPNYGYTF. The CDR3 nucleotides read TGTGCCAGCAGTCCCTACAGGTCTCCCAACTATGGCTACACCTTC.

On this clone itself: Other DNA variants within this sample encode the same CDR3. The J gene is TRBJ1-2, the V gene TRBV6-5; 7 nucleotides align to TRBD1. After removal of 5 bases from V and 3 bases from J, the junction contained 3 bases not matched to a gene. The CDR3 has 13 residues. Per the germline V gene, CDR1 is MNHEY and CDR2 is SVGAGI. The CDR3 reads CASSPTGDYGYTF. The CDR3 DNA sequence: TGTGCCAGCAGTCCTACAGGGGACTATGGCTACACCTTC.

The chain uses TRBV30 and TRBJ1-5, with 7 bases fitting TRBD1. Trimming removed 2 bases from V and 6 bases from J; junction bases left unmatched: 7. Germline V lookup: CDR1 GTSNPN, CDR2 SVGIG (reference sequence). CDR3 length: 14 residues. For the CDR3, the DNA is TGTGCCTGGAGTACTCAGGGGGGAAGTCAGCCCCAGCATTTT. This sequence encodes CAWSTQGGSQPQHF.

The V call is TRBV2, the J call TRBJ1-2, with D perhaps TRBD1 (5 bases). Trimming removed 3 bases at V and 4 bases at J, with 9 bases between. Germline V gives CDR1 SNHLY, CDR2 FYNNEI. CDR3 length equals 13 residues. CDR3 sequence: CASSDRDGYGYTF. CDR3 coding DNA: TGTGCCAGCAGTGACAGGGATGGCTATGGCTACACCTTC.

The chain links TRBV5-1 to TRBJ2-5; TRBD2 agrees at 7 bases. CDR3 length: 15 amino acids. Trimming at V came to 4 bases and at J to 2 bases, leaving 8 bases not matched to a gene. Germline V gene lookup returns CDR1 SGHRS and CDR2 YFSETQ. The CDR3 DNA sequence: TGCGCCAGCAGCAGGGAGGGCGGGCGACAAGAGACCCAGTACTTC. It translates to CASSREGGRQETQYF.

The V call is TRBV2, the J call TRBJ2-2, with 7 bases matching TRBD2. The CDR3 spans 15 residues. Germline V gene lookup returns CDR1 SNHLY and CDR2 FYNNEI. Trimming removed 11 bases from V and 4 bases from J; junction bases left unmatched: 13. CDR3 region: CARGTASGGTGELFF. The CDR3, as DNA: TGTGCCCGGGGGACGGCTAGCGGAGGCACCGGGGAGCTGTTTTTT.

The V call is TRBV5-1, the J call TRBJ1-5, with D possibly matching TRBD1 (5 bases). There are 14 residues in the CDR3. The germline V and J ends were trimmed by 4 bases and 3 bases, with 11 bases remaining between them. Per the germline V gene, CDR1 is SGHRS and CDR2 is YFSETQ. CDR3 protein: CASSHDSTNQPQHF. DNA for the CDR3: TGCGCCAGCAGCCACGACAGTACCAATCAGCCCCAGCATTTT.

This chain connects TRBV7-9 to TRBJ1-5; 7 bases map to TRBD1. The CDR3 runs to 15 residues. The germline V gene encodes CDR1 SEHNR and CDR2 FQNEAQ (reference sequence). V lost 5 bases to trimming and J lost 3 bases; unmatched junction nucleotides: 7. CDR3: CASSDTGQYNQPQHF. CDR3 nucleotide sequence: TGTGCCAGCAGCGATACGGGACAGTACAATCAGCCCCAGCATTTT.

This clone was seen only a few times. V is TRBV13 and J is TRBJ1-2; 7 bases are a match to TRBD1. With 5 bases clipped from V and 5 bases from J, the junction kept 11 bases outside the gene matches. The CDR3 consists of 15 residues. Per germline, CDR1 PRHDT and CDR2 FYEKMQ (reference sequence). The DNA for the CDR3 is TGTGCCAGCAGCGACAGTAGGCAGGGGGGATATGGCTACACCTTC. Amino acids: CASSDSRQGGYGYTF. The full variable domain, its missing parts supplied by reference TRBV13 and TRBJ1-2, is AAGVIQSPRHLIKEKRETATLKCYPIPRHDTVYWYQQGPGQDPQFLISFYEKMQSDKGSIPDRFSAQQFSDYHSELNMSSLELGDSALYFCASSDSRQGGYGYTFGSGTRLTVV.

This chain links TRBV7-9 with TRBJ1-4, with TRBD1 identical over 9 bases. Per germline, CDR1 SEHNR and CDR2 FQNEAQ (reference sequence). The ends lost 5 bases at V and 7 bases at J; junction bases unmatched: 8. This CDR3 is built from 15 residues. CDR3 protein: CASSGYRGRGEKLFF. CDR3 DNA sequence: TGTGCCAGCAGCGGGTACAGGGGGCGCGGTGAAAAACTGTTTTTT.

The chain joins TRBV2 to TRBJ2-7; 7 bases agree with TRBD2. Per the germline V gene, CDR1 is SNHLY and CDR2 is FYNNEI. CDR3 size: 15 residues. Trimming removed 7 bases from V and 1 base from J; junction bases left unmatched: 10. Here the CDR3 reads CASTPLLAKSYEQYF. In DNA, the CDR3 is TGTGCCAGCACCCCCCTACTAGCGAAATCCTACGAGCAGTACTTC.

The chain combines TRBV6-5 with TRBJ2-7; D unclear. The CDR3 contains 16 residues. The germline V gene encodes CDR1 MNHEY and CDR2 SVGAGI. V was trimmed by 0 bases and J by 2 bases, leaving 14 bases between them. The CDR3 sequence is CASSYSASVKAYEQYF. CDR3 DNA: TGTGCCAGCAGTTACTCGGCCAGCGTCAAGGCCTACGAGCAGTACTTC.

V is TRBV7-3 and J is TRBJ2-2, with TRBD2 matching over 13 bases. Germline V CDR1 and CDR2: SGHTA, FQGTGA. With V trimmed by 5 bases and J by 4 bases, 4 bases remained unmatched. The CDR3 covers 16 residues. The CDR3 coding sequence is TGTGCCAGCAGCCCCGGGACTAGCGGGGCCACCGGGGAGCTGTTTTTT. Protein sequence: CASSPGTSGATGELFF. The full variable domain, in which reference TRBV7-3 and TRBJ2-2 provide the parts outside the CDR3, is GAGVSQTPSNKVTEKGKYVELRCDPISGHTALYWYRQSLGQGPEFLIYFQGTGAADDSGLPNDRFFAVRPEGSVSTLKIQRTERGDSAVYLCASSPGTSGATGELFFGEGSRLTVL.

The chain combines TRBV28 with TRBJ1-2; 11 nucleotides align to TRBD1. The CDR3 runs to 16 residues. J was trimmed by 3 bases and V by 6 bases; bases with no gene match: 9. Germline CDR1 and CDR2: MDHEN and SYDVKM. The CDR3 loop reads CASRTPTGQGDYGYTF. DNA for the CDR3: TGTGCCAGCAGGACACCTACGGGACAGGGGGACTATGGCTACACCTTC.

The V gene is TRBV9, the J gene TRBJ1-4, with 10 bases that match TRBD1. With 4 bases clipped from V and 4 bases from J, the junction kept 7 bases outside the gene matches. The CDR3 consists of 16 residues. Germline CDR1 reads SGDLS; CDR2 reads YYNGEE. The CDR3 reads CASSRGTGDLNEKLFF. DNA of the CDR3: TGTGCCAGCAGCAGAGGGACAGGGGACCTTAATGAAAAACTGTTTTTT.

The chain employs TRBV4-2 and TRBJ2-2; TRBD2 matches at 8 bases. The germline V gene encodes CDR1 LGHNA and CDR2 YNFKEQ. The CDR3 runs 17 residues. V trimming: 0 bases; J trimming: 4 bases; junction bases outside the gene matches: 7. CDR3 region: CASSQDRGGLGTGELFF. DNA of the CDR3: TGTGCCAGCAGCCAAGATCGGGGGGGCCTGGGCACCGGGGAGCTGTTTTTT.

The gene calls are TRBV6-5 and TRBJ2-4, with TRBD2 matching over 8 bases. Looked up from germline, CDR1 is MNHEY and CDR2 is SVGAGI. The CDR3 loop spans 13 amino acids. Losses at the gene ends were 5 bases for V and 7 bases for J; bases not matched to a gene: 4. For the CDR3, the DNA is TGTGCCAGCAGTCCCGGGAGGGGGAACATTCAGTACTTC. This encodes CASSPGRGNIQYF.

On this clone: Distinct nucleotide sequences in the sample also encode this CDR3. DNA of the CDR3: TGTGCCAGCAGCGCTCAGCAAGAGACCCAGTACTTC. This translates into CASSAQQETQYF. This rearrangement joins TRBV9 to TRBJ2-5; D remains unclear. The CDR3 length is 12 residues. Germline V gene sequence: CDR1 SGDLS, CDR2 YYNGEE. Trimming removed 3 bases at V and 2 bases at J, with 5 bases between.

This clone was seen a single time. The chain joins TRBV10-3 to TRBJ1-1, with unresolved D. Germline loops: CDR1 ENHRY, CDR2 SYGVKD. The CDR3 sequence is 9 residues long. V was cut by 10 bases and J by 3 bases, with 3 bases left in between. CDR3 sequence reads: CATDTEAFF. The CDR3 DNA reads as TGTGCCACCGACACTGAAGCTTTCTTT.

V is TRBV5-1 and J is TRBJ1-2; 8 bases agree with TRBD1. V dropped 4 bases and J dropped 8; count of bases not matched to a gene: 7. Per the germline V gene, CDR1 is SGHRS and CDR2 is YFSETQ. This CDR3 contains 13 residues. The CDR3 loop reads CASSIGQGGGYTF. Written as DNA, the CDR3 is TGCGCCAGCAGCATAGGACAGGGAGGAGGCTACACCTTC.